Shown below are 3 T cell receptor beta chains from a single sample sequenced in a study of CD8 T cells in ankylosing spondylitis. Whole-study results and caveats: Blood of patients with ankylosing spondylitis appeared to be characterized by a TCR beta motif of several highly homologous variants.

MiXCR was run by TCRdb on the 5' RACE reads, yielding one entry per CDR3 protein. Altogether around 450,000 distinct CDR3 sequences are present, roughly a quarter being singletons, with the ten largest covering 0.89%. These receptors have no identified antigens. The sequencing sample was made of blood, either unsorted or a sorted T cell fraction (not recorded which). The receptors here all came from a male donor with ankylosing spondylitis.

There are a few counts of this clonotype. This chain connects TRBV5-1 to TRBJ2-4; 14 bases agree with TRBD2. With V trimmed by 3 bases and J by 1 base, 3 bases remained unmatched. Germline CDR1 is SGHRS and CDR2 is YFSETQ. The CDR3 runs to 17 residues. CDR3 nucleotide sequence: TGCGCCAGCAGCTGGGGACTAGCGGGAGATGCCAAAAACATTCAGTACTTC. Residues: CASSWGLAGDAKNIQYF.

The chain links TRBV10-3 to TRBJ1-5; D unresolved. This CDR3 region has 13 residues. V lost 2 bases and J lost 3, with 5 bases in between. CDR1 ENHRY and CDR2 SYGVKD come from the germline V gene. The CDR3 is CAISEKDNQPQHF. In nucleotides, the CDR3 is TGTGCCATCAGTGAGAAGGACAATCAGCCCCAGCATTTT.

Remarks on this clonotype: One end of the junction fails to match germline, which may point to a read error. V usage is TRBV10-2 and J usage is TRBJ1-2, with D possibly matching TRBD1 (5 bases). This CDR3 is built from 13 residues. Germline V gene sequence: CDR1 WSHSY, CDR2 SAAADI. The CDR3 is CASRESGTDGYTF. In nucleotides, the CDR3 is TGCGCCAGCAGGGAGTCCGGGACGGATGGCTACACCTTC.